These T cell receptor beta chains were read from a single sample in a study of T cell changes during pregnancy in multiple sclerosis. The assay was immunoSEQ multiplex PCR, and TCRdb's table has in-frame clones only and misses some. Seen here are approximately 41,000 clones, 90% observed once, and the top ten hold more than 8%. The input for sequencing was CD8+ T cells from peripheral blood mononuclear cells, taken in the first trimester of pregnancy. The source of these receptors is a female donor with multiple sclerosis, enrolled in a pregnancy study. CDR3s include the opening cysteine and the closing phenylalanine or tryptophan. A D gene is named only where the DNA matches it firmly. Expanded clones are given a class, and other clones once, few, many or no size at all.

TRBV6-4	-	-	TRBJ2-1	TGTGCCAGCAGTGACCCCCCGGGAAATGAGCAGTTCTTC	CASSDPPGNEQFF
TRBV15	TRBD2	-	TRBJ2-6	TGTGCCACCAGCAGAGATAGCGGGGGGAGCTCTGGGGCCAACGTCCTGACTTTC	CATSRDSGGSSGANVLTF
TRBV30	TRBD2	once	TRBJ2-1	TGTGCCTGGAGTATCCCAGCGGGAGTAGGCAATGAGCAGTTCTTC	CAWSIPAGVGNEQFF
TRBV5-5	-	few	TRBJ1-1	TGTGCCAGCAGCTTGGATGGCTCTGAAGCTTTCTTT	CASSLDGSEAFF
TRBV19	-	-	TRBJ2-3	TGTGCCAGTAGTACCCTAACCGGAGATACGCAGTATTTT	CASSTLTGDTQYF
TRBV27	TRBD2	-	TRBJ2-7	TGTGCCAGCACCCCCATTGAGCGGGGCTACGAGCAGTACTTC	CASTPIERGYEQYF
TRBV4-1	TRBD1	-	TRBJ2-5	TGCGCCAGCAGCGGCGGACAGGACGACCAAGAGACCCAGTACTTC	CASSGGQDDQETQYF
TRBV5-6	TRBD2	-	TRBJ2-7	TGTGCCAGCAGCTTGGCGGGAGGGCCTCGCGAGCAGTACTTC	CASSLAGGPREQYF
TRBV19	-	-	TRBJ1-5	TGTGCCAGTAGTATAGGGGGCCCAGATACGCATCAGCCCCAGCATTTT	CASSIGGPDTHQPQHF
TRBV4-3	TRBD2	-	TRBJ2-1	TGCGCCAGCAGCCAAGGGCTAGCGGGGGTTAATGAGCAGTTCTTC	CASSQGLAGVNEQFF
TRBV5-1	-	-	TRBJ2-7	TGCGCCAGCAGCTTGATCTCCCCTAGCTGGCTCTACGAGCAGTACTTC	CASSLISPSWLYEQYF
TRBV11-2	TRBD2	-	TRBJ2-7	TGTGCCAGCAGCTTAGATAGCGGGAGTCCCTCCTACGAGCAGTACTTC	CASSLDSGSPSYEQYF
TRBV30	TRBD2	-	TRBJ2-7	TGTGCCTGGAGGATAACTAGCGGGGGATCCTACGAGCAGTACTTC	CAWRITSGGSYEQYF
TRBV27	-	-	TRBJ1-2	TGTGCCAGCAGTATTTTTGGCGGAGACTATGGCTACACCTTC	CASSIFGGDYGYTF
TRBV7-9	-	-	TRBJ1-1	TGTGCCAGCAGCTTCGGTAGTGATGAAGCTTTCTTT	CASSFGSDEAFF
TRBV5-1	-	once	TRBJ2-7	TGCGCCAGCAGCCAGGACAGTTCCTACGAGCAGTACTTC	CASSQDSSYEQYF
TRBV12-5	TRBD1	-	TRBJ2-1	TGTGCTAGTGGGGGACAGGGGAGCTCCTACAATGAGCAGTTCTTC	CASGGQGSSYNEQFF
TRBV4-1	-	-	TRBJ2-5	TGCGCCAGCAGCCAAGGGCCAGGGGGGACGGAGACCCAGTACTTC	CASSQGPGGTETQYF
TRBV19	-	-	TRBJ1-2	TGTGCCAGTAGTATGGCTGGGGCGGACTATGGCTACACCTTC	CASSMAGADYGYTF
TRBV15	TRBD2	few	TRBJ2-7	TGTGCCACCAGCCGGGGGGAGATCTACGAGCAGTACTTC	CATSRGEIYEQYF
TRBV5-1	-	-	TRBJ1-1	TGCGCCAGCAGCAGTTGGGGGGTGAACACTGAAGCTTTCTTT	CASSSWGVNTEAFF
TRBV30	TRBD2	-	TRBJ2-7	TGTGCCTGGATTCCTAGCGGGCTCAGCTACGAGCAGTACTTC	CAWIPSGLSYEQYF
TRBV7-6	TRBD1	-	TRBJ1-2	TGTGCCAGCAGCTCCGGACAGGGGGGCTATGGCTACACCTTC	CASSSGQGGYGYTF
TRBV29-1	TRBD1	few	TRBJ1-1	TGCAGCGGATGGGACAGTGAAGCTTTCTTT	CSGWDSEAFF
TRBV6-1	-	-	TRBJ2-1	TGTGCCAGCAGTGAAACAATAACAGGGACGGATGAGCAGTTCTTC	CASSETITGTDEQFF
TRBV10-1	TRBD1	-	TRBJ2-7	TGCGCCAGCAGTGCGACAGGGCCTTCCTACGAGCAGTACTTC	CASSATGPSYEQYF
TRBV7-9	-	-	TRBJ1-2	TGTGCCAGCAACCGATACTTGGGCTCCTATGGCTACACCTTC	CASNRYLGSYGYTF
TRBV12-5	-	-	TRBJ2-7	TGTGCTAGTGGTTTTCTGATCTATCAGGGGAGCTCCTACGAGCAGTACTTC	CASGFLIYQGSSYEQYF
TRBV6-5	TRBD1	once	TRBJ1-2	TGTGCCAGCAGTTACTCGGAGGGGGCGCAGAACTATGGCTACACCTTC	CASSYSEGAQNYGYTF